Below, 25 T cell receptor beta chains from the same sample are listed, as sequenced in a study of blood T cell repertoires in COVID-19. Clones were read by immunoSEQ multiplex PCR, and TCRdb kept only the in-frame ones, dropping some. The data hold some 120,000 clones, with 82% observed a single time. The sample comprised peripheral blood. The origin of the receptors is a man aged 70-80 years with acute or convalescent COVID-19.

The J gene is TRBJ2-7, the V gene TRBV12-3 or TRBV12-4; tentative D call: TRBD1 (5 bases). V was shortened by 3 bases and J by 3 bases, with 6 bases between the two germline ends. This CDR3 is built from 12 residues. The CDR3, as DNA: TGTGCCAGCAGTTTTACAGGCTACGAGCAGTACTTC. Amino acids: CASSFTGYEQYF.

The chain employs TRBV2 and TRBJ1-1, with D possibly being TRBD1 (5 bases). CDR3 length: 17 residues. Trimming took off 8 bases at V and 1 base at J, with 23 bases between the two ends. In germline, CDR1 is SNHLY, CDR2 FYNNEI. The CDR3 protein is CASQEGRLVGRNTEAFF. The CDR3 DNA reads TGTGCCAGCCAGGAGGGGCGGCTTGTTGGCAGGAACACTGAAGCTTTCTTT.

The chain uses TRBV12-3 or TRBV12-4 and TRBJ2-2; perhaps TRBD1 as D (5 bases). Trimming removed 5 bases at V and 7 bases at J, with 11 bases between. This CDR3 contains 13 residues. CDR3 sequence reads: CASSPGHYGELFF. The CDR3 region has the DNA TGTGCCAGCAGTCCTGGACATTACGGGGAGCTGTTTTTT.

The CDR3 DNA sequence: TGTGCCAGCAGCCAAGGGGCGGGAATTCCCACAGATACGCAGTATTTT. This encodes CASSQGAGIPTDTQYF. The chain links TRBV3-1 (or the pseudogene TRBV3-2) to TRBJ2-3; the D gene is possibly TRBD2 (6 bases). This CDR3 has 16 amino acids. Germline V CDR1 and CDR2: LGHDT, YNNKEL (reference sequence). Trimming stripped 1 base from V and 2 bases from J, with 13 bases between.

The CDR3 DNA follows: TGTGCCAGCAGCTTGGACAGCCTCGCCGAAGCTTTCTTT. Protein sequence: CASSLDSLAEAFF. This sequence joins TRBV5-6 and TRBJ1-1; D is undetermined. The length of the CDR3 is 13 residues. The ends were cut back, 0 bases at V and 8 bases at J, with 11 bases in the middle. The V gene's germline CDR1 is SGHDT and CDR2 YYEEEE.

The rearrangement joins TRBV12-5 to TRBJ2-6; D remains unclear. CDR1 and CDR2 from the germline V gene are LGHNT and FRNRAP. CDR3 length: 14 residues. V was pared by 2 bases and J by 8 bases, with 10 bases between. CDR3 bases: TGTGCTAGTGGTTTGTCAGGTTCCCCCAACGTCCTGACTTTC. Translation: CASGLSGSPNVLTF. The whole variable domain, filled in from reference TRBV12-5 and TRBJ2-6, reads DARVTQTPRHKVTEMGQEVTMRCQPILGHNTVFWYRQTMMQGLELLAYFRNRAPLDDSGMPKDRFSAEMPDATLATLKIQPSEPRDSAVYFCASGLSGSPNVLTFGAGSRLTVL.

This clone appeared a few times. The V call is TRBV7-2, the J call TRBJ2-7; D might be TRBD2 (6 bases). This CDR3 is 14 amino acids long. Between the trimmed V and J ends, which lost 5 bases and 3 bases, there was a span of 14 bases. Germline-derived CDR1 and CDR2 are SGHTA and FQGNSA. The CDR3 protein is CASSAGTQVYEQYF. The CDR3 DNA sequence: TGTGCCAGCAGCGCAGGGACTCAGGTCTACGAGCAGTACTTC.

This clone has a handful of counts. The chain is built from TRBV6-5 and TRBJ1-2; D perhaps matches TRBD1 (5 bases). V was clipped by 6 bases and J by 3 bases, with 14 bases between them. Per the germline V gene, CDR1 is MNHEY and CDR2 is SVGAGI. This CDR3 contains 14 residues. This CDR3 reads CASRGAQGDYGYTF. The CDR3 nucleotides are TGTGCCAGCAGGGGCGCCCAGGGTGACTATGGCTACACCTTC.

CDR3 DNA sequence: TGTGCCAGCAGCATTGGGGAGGGAGCTGCAGATACGCAGTATTTT. As protein: CASSIGEGAADTQYF. V gene TRBV9 combines with J gene TRBJ2-3, with 7 bases that match TRBD2. V was clipped by 4 bases and J by 4 bases; unmatched bases: 9. The CDR3 totals 15 residues. CDR1 is SGDLS and CDR2 is YYNGEE in the germline V gene.

This sequence joins TRBV5-8 and TRBJ1-2; 8 bases align to TRBD1. Unmatched junction bases numbered 7, after V lost 3 bases and J lost 6 bases. The CDR3 is 14 residues long. The germline V gene encodes CDR1 SGHTS and CDR2 YDEGEE. CDR3 sequence (DNA): TGTGCCAGCAGCTCCCCGGACAGGGCCCATGGCTACACCTTC. Translating it yields CASSSPDRAHGYTF.

This rearrangement joins TRBV10-2 to TRBJ1-2; D might be TRBD1 (6 bases). Trimming took 6 bases from V and 8 from J, leaving 10 bases between them. Germline V CDR1 and CDR2: WSHSY, SAAADI. The CDR3 contains 11 residues. CDR3 residues: CASSPGDGYTF. For the CDR3, the DNA is TGCGCCAGCAGCCCAGGGGACGGCTACACCTTC.

This clone came up a few times. The chain has TRBV25-1 and TRBJ1-1; weak D call: TRBD1 (6 bases). Germline values: CDR1 MGHDK, CDR2 SYGVNS. Between the trimmed V and J ends, which lost 7 bases and 1 base, there was a span of 10 bases. This CDR3 spans 13 amino acids. The CDR3 DNA reads as TGTGCCAGCACCCAAGGGGGGAACACTGAAGCTTTCTTT. Translation: CASTQGGNTEAFF.

The V call is TRBV6-2 or TRBV6-3, the J call TRBJ1-2, with 8 bases lining up with TRBD1. V trimming: 3 bases; J trimming: 5 bases; junction bases outside the gene matches: 5. Germline-derived CDR1 and CDR2 are MNHEY and SVGEGT. The length of the CDR3 is 14 residues. CDR3 loop: CASSYRTGTYGYTF. In nucleotides, the CDR3 is TGTGCCAGCAGTTATAGGACAGGGACGTATGGCTACACCTTC.

This chain connects TRBV6-5 to TRBJ2-1; tentatively, D is TRBD2 (5 bases). Trimming pared 5 bases from V and 6 bases from J, leaving 14 bases between. In germline, CDR1 is MNHEY, CDR2 SVGAGI. The CDR3 runs to 14 residues. The CDR3 region has the DNA TGTGCCAGCAGTCAACCGGGAAGTAGCAATGAGCAGTTCTTC. It yields the protein CASSQPGSSNEQFF.

The chain links TRBV29-1 to TRBJ1-2; TRBD1 is a possible D gene (5 bases). V lost 3 bases and J 4 bases, leaving 9 bases between the germline ends. The CDR3 totals 12 residues. The germline CDR1 and CDR2 sequences are SQVTM and ANQGSEA. Here the CDR3 DNA reads TGCAGCGTTGAGGGGGGGACCTATGGCTACACCTTC. It is translated as CSVEGGTYGYTF.

The chain carries TRBV13 and TRBJ2-1, with 8 bases lining up with TRBD2. The CDR3 covers 15 residues. The germline V gene has CDR1 PRHDT and CDR2 FYEKMQ (reference sequence). Trimming removed 6 bases from V and 7 bases from J; junction bases left unmatched: 11. The CDR3 coding sequence is TGTGCCAGCAGACTTACTAGCGGCGACAGGAATGAGCAGTTCTTC. Protein sequence: CASRLTSGDRNEQFF.

J is TRBJ2-3 and V is TRBV5-6; 10 bases map to TRBD2. The CDR3 runs to 18 residues. Germline V lookup: CDR1 SGHDT, CDR2 YYEEEE. The V segment lost 0 bases and the J segment 3 bases; nucleotides outside the gene matches: 10. CDR3 loop: CASSLALAGALGTDTQYF. The CDR3 coding sequence is TGTGCCAGCAGCTTGGCTCTAGCGGGAGCGTTGGGTACAGATACGCAGTATTTT.

The genes are TRBV9 and TRBJ2-1; D remains ambiguous. The length of the CDR3 is 13 residues. V lost 0 bases and J 10 bases, leaving 11 bases between the germline ends. The germline V gene has CDR1 SGDLS and CDR2 YYNGEE. CDR3 sequence reads: CASSVAAIEEQFF. CDR3 DNA: TGTGCCAGCAGCGTAGCAGCGATAGAAGAGCAGTTCTTC.

The chain joins TRBV7-9 to TRBJ2-5; maybe TRBD1 (5 bases). CDR3 length: 17 amino acids. The germline gives CDR1 SEHNR, CDR2 FQNEAQ (reference sequence). V lost 0 bases, J lost 7 bases, and 21 bases lay in between. The CDR3 sequence: CASSLAGGRQGRGTQYF. CDR3 DNA: TGTGCCAGCAGCTTAGCGGGCGGACGTCAGGGCCGTGGGACCCAGTACTTC.

The chain joins TRBV28 to TRBJ2-1; D gene unclear. The CDR3 spans 16 residues. CDR1 and CDR2 from the germline V gene are MDHEN and SYDVKM. Trimming cost V 8 bases and J 0 bases, with 17 bases left between them. This chain's CDR3 is CASPPRVRSSYNEQFF. DNA of the CDR3: TGTGCCAGCCCTCCCCGGGTCCGAAGCTCCTACAATGAGCAGTTCTTC.

The sample holds a few counts of this clone. The CDR3 DNA reads TGTGCCAGCAGTTTCAGGGGAGTAGTGCAGCCCCAGCATTTT. As protein: CASSFRGVVQPQHF. This chain joins TRBV28 and TRBJ1-5, with D possibly TRBD1 on 6 matching bases. V shed 3 bases and J shed 7 bases, with 13 bases lying between them. CDR1 MDHEN and CDR2 SYDVKM come from the germline V gene. This CDR3 has 14 amino acids.

V usage is TRBV19 and J usage is TRBJ2-7; D perhaps matches TRBD2 (6 bases). The CDR3 sequence is 13 residues long. V was cut by 5 bases and J by 7 bases, with 15 bases left in between. Germline CDR1 LNHDA, CDR2 SQIVND (reference sequence). DNA of the CDR3: TGTGCCAGTAGTGTTTCACTAGCATGGGAGCAGTACTTC. It codes for CASSVSLAWEQYF.

The chain links TRBV3-1 (or the pseudogene TRBV3-2) to TRBJ2-3, with D maybe TRBD1 (6 bases). This CDR3 is 16 amino acids long. The germline gives CDR1 LGHDT, CDR2 YNNKEL (reference sequence). Trimming took off 5 bases at V and 4 bases at J, with 19 bases between the two ends. The DNA for the CDR3 is TGTGCCAGCAGCTCGAACAGGGCCTTGCAGCCAGATACGCAGTATTTT. Its protein is CASSSNRALQPDTQYF.

The chain has TRBV5-1 and TRBJ2-5; TRBD2 might be the D (6 bases). This CDR3 is 15 amino acids long. The germline gives CDR1 SGHRS, CDR2 YFSETQ. Trimming cost V 3 bases and J 4 bases, with 16 bases left between them. The CDR3 DNA reads TGCGCCAGCAGCTCCACCGGGACTCCGGCAGAGACCCAGTACTTC. Protein sequence: CASSSTGTPAETQYF.

This chain uses TRBV19 with TRBJ2-5, with D uncertain. Germline assignment: CDR1 LNHDA and CDR2 SQIVND (reference sequence). The CDR3 loop spans 14 amino acids. V was cut by 4 bases and J by 2 bases, with 11 bases left in between. CDR3 bases: TGTGCCAGTAGTAACCTCGGAGATCAAGAGACCCAGTACTTC. Protein: CASSNLGDQETQYF.